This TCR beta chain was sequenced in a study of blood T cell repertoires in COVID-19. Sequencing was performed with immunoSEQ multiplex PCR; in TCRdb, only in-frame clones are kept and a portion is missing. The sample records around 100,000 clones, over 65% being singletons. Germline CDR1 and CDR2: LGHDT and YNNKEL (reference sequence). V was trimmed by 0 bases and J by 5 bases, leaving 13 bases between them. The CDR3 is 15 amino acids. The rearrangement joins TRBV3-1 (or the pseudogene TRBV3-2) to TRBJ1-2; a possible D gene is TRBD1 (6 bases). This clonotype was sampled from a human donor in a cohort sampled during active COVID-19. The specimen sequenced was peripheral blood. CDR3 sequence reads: CASSQDRDTGYGYTF. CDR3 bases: TGTGCCAGCAGCCAAGATCGGGACACGGGGTATGGCTACACCTTC.